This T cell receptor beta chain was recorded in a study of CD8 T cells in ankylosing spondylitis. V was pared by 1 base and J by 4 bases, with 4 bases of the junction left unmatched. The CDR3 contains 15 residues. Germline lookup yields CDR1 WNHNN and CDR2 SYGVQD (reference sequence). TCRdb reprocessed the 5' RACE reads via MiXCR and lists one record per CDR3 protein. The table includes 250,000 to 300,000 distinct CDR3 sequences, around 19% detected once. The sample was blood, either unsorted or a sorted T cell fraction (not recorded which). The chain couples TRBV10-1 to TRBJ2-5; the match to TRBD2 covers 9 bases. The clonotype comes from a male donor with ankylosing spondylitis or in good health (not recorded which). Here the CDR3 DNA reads TGCGCCAGCAGTGAGTTAGCGGGAGTGGGAGAGACCCAGTACTTC. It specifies CASSELAGVGETQYF.